A selection of T cell receptor beta chains follows, all from one sample in a study of blood T cell repertoires in COVID-19. Clones were sequenced by immunoSEQ multiplex PCR, and TCRdb holds only the in-frame ones, with some missing. This repertoire shows some 400,000 clones, roughly 86% found once; its top ten account for roughly 1.1%. The sample comprised peripheral blood. The receptors shown here come from a human donor with acute or convalescent COVID-19. The donor label of this sample is uncertain. CDR3s include the opening cysteine and the closing phenylalanine or tryptophan. A D gene is named only where the DNA matches it firmly. Size is stated for part of the rows, as once, few or many counts, or as a class when the clone is expanded.

D gene,V gene,clone size,J gene,CDR3 protein,CDR3 DNA
NA,TRBV7-2,NA,TRBJ2-2,CASSYRTGELFF,TGTGCCAGCAGCTATCGCACCGGGGAGCTGTTTTTT
TRBD2,TRBV18,NA,TRBJ2-7,CASSPGLAGGDEQYF,TGTGCCAGCTCTCCGGGACTAGCTGGTGGCGACGAGCAGTACTTC
NA,TRBV2,NA,TRBJ1-1,CASSGGFGVNTEAFF,TGTGCCAGCAGTGGCGGGTTCGGAGTGAACACTGAAGCTTTCTTT
NA,TRBV27,NA,TRBJ2-3,CASGEAAPDTQYF,TGTGCCAGCGGGGAGGCGGCCCCAGATACGCAGTATTTT
TRBD1,TRBV19,NA,TRBJ1-1,CASKSTGMRTEAFF,TGTGCCAGTAAATCGACAGGGATGAGGACTGAAGCTTTCTTT
TRBD1,TRBV3-1/TRBV3-2,NA,TRBJ1-6,CASSQGWDSLSLHF,TGTGCCAGCAGCCAAGGTTGGGACAGCTTATCCCTCCACTTT
TRBD2,TRBV5-5,NA,TRBJ2-1,CASSPRVGSGGENEQFF,TGTGCCAGCAGCCCCCGGGTTGGTAGCGGGGGGGAGAATGAGCAGTTCTTC
NA,TRBV20-1,NA,TRBJ1-1,CSAPFYTEAFF,TGCAGTGCCCCCTTCTACACTGAAGCTTTCTTT
NA,TRBV24-1,NA,TRBJ2-2,CATSDPGSNTGELFF,TGTGCCACCAGTGATCCCGGGTCGAACACCGGGGAGCTGTTTTTT
TRBD1,TRBV6-1,once,TRBJ1-3,CASSAIETGKERNTIYF,TGTGCCAGCAGTGCGATCGAGACAGGGAAGGAGAGAAACACCATATATTTT
TRBD2,TRBV25-1,NA,TRBJ2-1,CASSEYYSGAYNEQFF,TGTGCCAGCAGTGAATATTACAGCGGGGCCTACAATGAGCAGTTCTTC
NA,TRBV18,NA,TRBJ1-2,CASSPGADYGYTF,TGTGCCAGCTCACCAGGAGCTGACTATGGCTACACCTTC
TRBD2,TRBV5-1,NA,TRBJ2-1,CASSLATSGRSGLNEQFF,TGCGCCAGCAGCTTAGCGACTAGCGGGAGGTCGGGGCTGAATGAGCAGTTCTTC
TRBD2,TRBV7-6,once,TRBJ2-1,CASSTTSGIYNEQFF,TGTGCCAGCAGCACTACTAGCGGCATCTACAATGAGCAGTTCTTC
NA,TRBV5-1,NA,TRBJ1-5,CASSPSGGNQPQHF,TGCGCCAGCAGCCCGAGTGGGGGGAATCAGCCCCAGCATTTT
NA,TRBV5-1,NA,TRBJ2-5,CASRYRDGTQYF,TGCGCCAGCAGATACAGGGACGGGACCCAGTACTTC
NA,TRBV5-1,few,TRBJ1-2,CASRFGAGAVTYGYTF,TGCGCCAGCAGGTTTGGTGCAGGGGCCGTGACCTATGGCTACACCTTC
TRBD2,TRBV6-5,NA,TRBJ2-1,CASTLAGGHNEQFF,TGTGCCAGCACACTAGCGGGGGGGCACAATGAGCAGTTCTTC
NA,TRBV7-8,NA,TRBJ2-5,CASSPQMWETQYF,TGTGCCAGCAGCCCACAGATGTGGGAGACCCAGTACTTC
TRBD2,TRBV9,NA,TRBJ2-1,CASSVATGGPYNEQFF,TGTGCCAGCAGCGTAGCGACGGGGGGACCCTACAATGAGCAGTTCTTC
TRBD2,TRBV18,NA,TRBJ2-1,CASSLVGLVGNEQFF,TGTGCCAGCTCTCTCGTGGGACTAGTGGGGAATGAGCAGTTCTTC
NA,TRBV5-1,NA,TRBJ1-6,CASSRDPGGLSPLHF,TGCGCCAGCAGCCGGGACCCGGGAGGCCTTTCACCCCTCCACTTT
NA,TRBV19,NA,TRBJ1-1,CASSNRGAGTEAFF,TGTGCCAGTAGTAATCGGGGGGCGGGAACTGAAGCTTTCTTT
NA,TRBV19,NA,TRBJ1-5,CASSPRGRGEGNQPQHF,TGTGCCAGTAGCCCCAGGGGCAGGGGTGAAGGCAATCAGCCCCAGCATTTT
TRBD1,TRBV28,NA,TRBJ1-2,CASSPGTGDAYGYTF,TGTGCCAGCAGTCCCGGGACAGGGGACGCCTATGGCTACACCTTC
NA,TRBV9,NA,TRBJ1-1,CASSPSGVMTTEAFF,TGTGCCAGCAGCCCTAGCGGGGTAATGACTACTGAAGCTTTCTTT